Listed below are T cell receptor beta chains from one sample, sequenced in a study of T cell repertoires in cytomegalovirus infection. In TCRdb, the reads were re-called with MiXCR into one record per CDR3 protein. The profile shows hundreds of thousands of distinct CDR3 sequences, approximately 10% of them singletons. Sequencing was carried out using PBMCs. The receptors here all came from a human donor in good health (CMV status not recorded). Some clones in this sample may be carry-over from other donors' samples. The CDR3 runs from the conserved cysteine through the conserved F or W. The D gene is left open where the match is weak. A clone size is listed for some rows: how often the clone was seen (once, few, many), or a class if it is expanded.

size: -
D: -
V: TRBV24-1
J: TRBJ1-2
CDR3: CATSDPDKNYGYTF
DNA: TGTGCCACCAGTGACCCCGACAAGAACTATGGCTACACCTTC

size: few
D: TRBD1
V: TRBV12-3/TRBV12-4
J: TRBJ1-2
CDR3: CASSQQGAGWYGYTF
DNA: TGTGCCAGCAGTCAACAGGGGGCGGGGTGGTATGGCTACACCTTC

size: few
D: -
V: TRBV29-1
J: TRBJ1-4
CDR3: CSPPPSSNVEKLFF
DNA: TGCAGCCCCCCCCCCAGTTCGAATGTTGAAAAACTGTTTTTT

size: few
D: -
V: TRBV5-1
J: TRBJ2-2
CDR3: CASSKGGNTGELFF
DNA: TGCGCCAGCAGCAAAGGGGGGAACACCGGGGAGCTGTTTTTT

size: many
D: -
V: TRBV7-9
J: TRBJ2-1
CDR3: CASGGNEQFF
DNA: TGTGCCAGCGGGGGGAATGAGCAGTTCTTC

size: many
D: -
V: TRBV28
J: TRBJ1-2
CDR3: CASSIPGGGGYTF
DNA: TGTGCCAGCAGCATCCCGGGGGGGGGCGGCTACACCTTC

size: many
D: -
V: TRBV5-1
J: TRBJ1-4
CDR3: CASSRPGTHNEKLFF
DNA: TGCGCCAGCAGCCGTCCAGGGACCCATAATGAAAAACTGTTTTTT

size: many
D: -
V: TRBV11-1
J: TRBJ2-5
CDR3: CASSFESSQGTQYF
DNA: TGTGCCAGCAGCTTCGAAAGTTCCCAGGGGACCCAGTACTTC

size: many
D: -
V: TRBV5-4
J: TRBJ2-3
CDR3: CASSLDSTGTDTQYF
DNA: TGTGCCAGCAGCTTGGACAGCACCGGCACAGATACGCAGTATTTT

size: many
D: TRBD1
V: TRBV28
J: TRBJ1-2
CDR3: CASSSPRDRDYGYTF
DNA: TGTGCCAGCAGTTCGCCCCGGGACAGGGATTATGGCTACACCTTC

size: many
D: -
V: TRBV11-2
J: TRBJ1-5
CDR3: CASSLGEGRRNQPQHF
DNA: TGTGCCAGCAGCTTAGGGGAGGGCCGGAGGAATCAGCCCCAGCATTTT

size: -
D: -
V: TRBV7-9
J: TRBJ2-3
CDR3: CASSDRLRWTSTDTQYF
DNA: TGTGCCAGCAGCGACCGACTCCGGTGGACATCCACAGATACGCAGTATTTT

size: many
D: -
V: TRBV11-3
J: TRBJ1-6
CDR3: CASSLTGYGSPLHF
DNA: TGTGCCAGCAGCCTCACAGGGTACGGTTCACCCCTCCACTTT

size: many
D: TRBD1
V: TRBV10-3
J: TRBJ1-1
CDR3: CAITTTGVNTEAFF
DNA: TGTGCCATCACGACCACAGGGGTAAACACTGAAGCTTTCTTT

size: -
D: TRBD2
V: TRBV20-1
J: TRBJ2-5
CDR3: CSALGLAATKETQYF
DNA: TGCAGTGCGCTTGGACTAGCGGCTACCAAAGAGACCCAGTACTTC

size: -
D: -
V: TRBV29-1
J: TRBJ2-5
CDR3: CSALQEYQETQYF
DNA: TGCAGCGCGCTGCAGGAATACCAAGAGACCCAGTACTTC

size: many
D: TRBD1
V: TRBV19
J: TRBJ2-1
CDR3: CASSSPDRANYNEQFF
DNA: TGTGCCAGTAGTTCCCCGGACAGGGCCAACTACAATGAGCAGTTCTTC

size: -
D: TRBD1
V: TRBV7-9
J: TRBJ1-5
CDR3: CASSLAGQGEVNQPQHF
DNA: TGTGCCAGCAGCTTAGCCGGACAGGGGGAGGTTAATCAGCCCCAGCATTTT

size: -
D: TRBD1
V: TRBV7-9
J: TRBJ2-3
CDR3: CASSRGQGSTDTQYF
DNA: TGTGCCAGCAGCCGGGGACAGGGAAGCACAGATACGCAGTATTTT

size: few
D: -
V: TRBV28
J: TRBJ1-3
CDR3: CASSLPLSEIGNTIYF
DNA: TGTGCCAGCAGTTTACCCCTCTCAGAGATTGGAAACACCATATATTTT

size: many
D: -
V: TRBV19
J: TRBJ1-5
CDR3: CASSGRGNGQPQHF
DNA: TGTGCCAGTAGTGGTAGGGGGAACGGGCAGCCCCAGCATTTT

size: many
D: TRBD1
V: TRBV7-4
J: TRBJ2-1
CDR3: CASSLRTGDYNEQFF
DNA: TGTGCCAGCAGCCTCAGGACAGGGGATTACAATGAGCAGTTCTTC

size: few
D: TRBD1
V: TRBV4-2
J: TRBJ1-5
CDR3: CASSQTTGTGSNQPQHF
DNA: TGTGCCAGCAGCCAAACGACAGGGACTGGCAGCAATCAGCCCCAGCATTTT

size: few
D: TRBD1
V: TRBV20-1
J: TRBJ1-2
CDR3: CSARGTGLNYGYTF
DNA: TGCAGTGCTAGGGGGACAGGATTGAACTATGGCTACACCTTC

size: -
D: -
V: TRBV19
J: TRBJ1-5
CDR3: CASVGGSLQPQHF
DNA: TGTGCCAGTGTGGGGGGGAGTCTTCAGCCCCAGCATTTT

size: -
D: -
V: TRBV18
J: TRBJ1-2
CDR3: CASSPTGDSVLYGYTF
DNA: TGTGCCAGCTCACCAACAGGTGACAGCGTCCTCTATGGCTACACCTTC

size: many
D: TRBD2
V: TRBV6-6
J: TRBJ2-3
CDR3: CASSYGASGSPDTQYF
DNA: TGTGCCAGCAGTTACGGGGCTAGCGGGAGCCCAGATACGCAGTATTTT

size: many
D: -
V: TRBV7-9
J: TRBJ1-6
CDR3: CASSLRATGRSNSPLHF
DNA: TGTGCCAGCAGCTTAAGGGCCACAGGGAGAAGCAATTCACCCCTCCACTTT

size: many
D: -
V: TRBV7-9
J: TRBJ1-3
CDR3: CASSQQPGGGGYRGNTIYF
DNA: TGTGCCAGCAGCCAGCAACCCGGTGGGGGAGGGTATCGTGGAAACACCATATATTTT

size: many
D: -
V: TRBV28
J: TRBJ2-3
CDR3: CASSPRGGSPDTQYF
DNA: TGTGCCAGCAGTCCGAGAGGGGGTTCCCCAGATACGCAGTATTTT

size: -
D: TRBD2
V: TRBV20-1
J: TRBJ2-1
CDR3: CSAREGTSGKNEQFF
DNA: TGCAGTGCTAGAGAGGGGACTAGCGGGAAAAATGAGCAGTTCTTC

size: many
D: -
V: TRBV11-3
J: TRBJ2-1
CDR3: CASSPRGSSTYNEQFF
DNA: TGTGCCAGCAGCCCCCGGGGCAGTTCTACCTACAATGAGCAGTTCTTC

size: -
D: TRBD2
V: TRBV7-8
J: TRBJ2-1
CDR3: CASSLTSGRAFFF
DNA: TGTGCCAGCAGCCTGACTAGCGGGAGGGCCTTTTTCTTC

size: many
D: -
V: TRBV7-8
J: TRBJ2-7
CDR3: CASSLGRGPYEQYF
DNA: TGTGCCAGCAGCTTAGGCCGGGGGCCCTACGAGCAGTACTTC

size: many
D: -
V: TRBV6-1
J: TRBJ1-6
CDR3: CASSRSVTGGSPLHF
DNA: TGTGCCAGCAGTCGCAGCGTGACGGGGGGTTCACCCCTCCACTTT

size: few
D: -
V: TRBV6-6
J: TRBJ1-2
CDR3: CATKNRDRVGPNYGYTF
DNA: TGTGCCACAAAGAACCGGGACCGGGTAGGACCTAACTATGGCTACACCTTC

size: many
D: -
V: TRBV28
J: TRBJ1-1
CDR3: CASTEEGRSSF
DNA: TGTGCCAGCACCGAGGAGGGGCGTTCCTCCTTT

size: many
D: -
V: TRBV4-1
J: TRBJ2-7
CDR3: CASSHDGSYEQYF
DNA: TGCGCCAGCAGCCACGACGGGTCCTACGAGCAGTACTTC

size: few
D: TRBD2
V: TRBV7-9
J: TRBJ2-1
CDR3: CASSFRLAGEYEQFF
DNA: TGTGCCAGCAGCTTCAGACTAGCGGGAGAATATGAGCAGTTCTTC

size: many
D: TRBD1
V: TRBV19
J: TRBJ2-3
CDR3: CASSIGQGAADTQYF
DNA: TGTGCCAGTAGTATTGGGCAGGGGGCTGCAGATACGCAGTATTTT

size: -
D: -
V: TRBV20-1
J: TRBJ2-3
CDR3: CSATLRDRFTDTQYF
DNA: TGCAGTGCTACCCTCCGGGACCGATTCACAGATACGCAGTATTTT

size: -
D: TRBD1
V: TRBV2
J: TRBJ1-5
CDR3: CASSEDTGGNQPQHF
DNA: TGTGCCAGCAGTGAAGATACAGGGGGAAATCAGCCCCAGCATTTT

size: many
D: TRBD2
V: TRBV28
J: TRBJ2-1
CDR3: CASRKPGLADNEQFF
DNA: TGTGCCAGCAGAAAACCGGGACTAGCGGACAATGAGCAGTTCTTC